Listed below are T cell receptor beta chains from one sample, sequenced in a study of immune evolution from preneoplasia to lung adenocarcinoma. Clones were sequenced by immunoSEQ multiplex PCR, and TCRdb holds only the in-frame ones, with some missing. Here the sample spans 3,000 to 4,000 clones, about 80% being singletons. Sequencing was done on a sample of FFPE minimally invasive lung adenocarcinoma tissue. These receptors were taken from a person aged 55-80 years with lung adenocarcinoma. The CDR3 runs from the conserved cysteine through the conserved F or W. The D gene is left open where the match is weak. Clone size is stated in some rows and not others, as once, few, many or a class when expanded.

d_call: -; v_call: TRBV4-1; clone_size: -; j_call: TRBJ2-2; cdr3_aa: CASSQDTRRELFF; cdr3_nt: TGCGCCAGCAGCCAAGATACGAGAAGGGAGCTGTTTTTT
d_call: TRBD1; v_call: TRBV5-1; clone_size: -; j_call: TRBJ1-5; cdr3_aa: CASSLGTVSNQPQHF; cdr3_nt: TGCGCCAGCAGCCTTGGGACAGTTAGCAATCAGCCCCAGCATTTT
d_call: -; v_call: TRBV7-9; clone_size: -; j_call: TRBJ2-5; cdr3_aa: CASSLGAGGRQETQYF; cdr3_nt: TGTGCCAGCAGCTTAGGGGCAGGAGGGAGGCAAGAGACCCAGTACTTC
d_call: -; v_call: TRBV13; clone_size: -; j_call: TRBJ2-1; cdr3_aa: CASQRTVNEQFF; cdr3_nt: TGTGCCAGCCAAAGGACAGTAAATGAGCAGTTCTTC
d_call: -; v_call: TRBV30; clone_size: -; j_call: TRBJ1-4; cdr3_aa: CAWSVGSLPEEKLFF; cdr3_nt: TGTGCCTGGAGTGTGGGCAGCTTACCTGAGGAAAAACTGTTTTTT
d_call: TRBD2; v_call: TRBV15; clone_size: -; j_call: TRBJ2-4; cdr3_aa: CATSRDLSGVAKNIQYF; cdr3_nt: TGTGCCACCAGCAGAGATCTTAGCGGGGTAGCCAAAAACATTCAGTACTTC
d_call: TRBD2; v_call: TRBV27; clone_size: -; j_call: TRBJ2-3; cdr3_aa: CASRLGLAGGTDTQYF; cdr3_nt: TGTGCCAGCCGTTTAGGGCTAGCGGGAGGGACAGATACGCAGTATTTT
d_call: -; v_call: TRBV11-1; clone_size: -; j_call: TRBJ2-1; cdr3_aa: CASSLAGERVEQFF; cdr3_nt: TGTGCCAGCAGCTTAGCGGGTGAGAGGGTGGAGCAGTTCTTC
d_call: -; v_call: TRBV6-5; clone_size: few; j_call: TRBJ1-2; cdr3_aa: CASSSGPSYGYTF; cdr3_nt: TGTGCCAGCAGTTCCGGACCAAGCTATGGCTACACCTTC
d_call: -; v_call: TRBV6-6; clone_size: -; j_call: TRBJ2-2; cdr3_aa: CASSYASIDGELFF; cdr3_nt: TGTGCCAGCAGTTACGCCTCTATCGACGGGGAGCTGTTTTTT
d_call: -; v_call: TRBV5-4; clone_size: few; j_call: TRBJ2-7; cdr3_aa: CASSLEGGTYEQYF; cdr3_nt: TGTGCCAGCAGCTTGGAGGGCGGGACCTACGAGCAGTACTTC
d_call: -; v_call: TRBV4-1; clone_size: -; j_call: TRBJ2-7; cdr3_aa: CASSQDWGEQYF; cdr3_nt: TGCGCCAGCAGCCAAGATTGGGGGGAGCAGTACTTC
d_call: TRBD1; v_call: TRBV7-8; clone_size: -; j_call: TRBJ2-3; cdr3_aa: CASSLVFGQGAPFTDTQYF; cdr3_nt: TGTGCCAGCAGCTTAGTATTCGGACAGGGGGCCCCCTTCACAGATACGCAGTATTTT
d_call: TRBD2; v_call: TRBV29-1; clone_size: -; j_call: TRBJ2-3; cdr3_aa: CSAKAGGPTDTQYF; cdr3_nt: TGCAGCGCTAAAGCGGGAGGGCCCACAGATACGCAGTATTTT
d_call: -; v_call: TRBV28; clone_size: -; j_call: TRBJ1-5; cdr3_aa: CASSLGKNQPQHF; cdr3_nt: TGTGCCAGCAGTTTAGGGAAAAATCAGCCCCAGCATTTT
d_call: -; v_call: TRBV19; clone_size: -; j_call: TRBJ2-1; cdr3_aa: CASSKHSYNEQFF; cdr3_nt: TGTGCCAGTTCTAAACACTCCTACAATGAGCAGTTCTTC
d_call: TRBD2; v_call: TRBV7-3; clone_size: -; j_call: TRBJ2-3; cdr3_aa: CASSLSGMGTDTQYF; cdr3_nt: TGTGCCAGCAGCTTGAGCGGGATGGGCACAGATACGCAGTATTTT
d_call: TRBD2; v_call: TRBV11-3; clone_size: -; j_call: TRBJ2-1; cdr3_aa: CASREDSYNEQFF; cdr3_nt: TGTGCCAGCCGGGAGGACTCCTACAATGAGCAGTTCTTC
d_call: -; v_call: TRBV6-4; clone_size: -; j_call: TRBJ2-7; cdr3_aa: CASKLGDEQYF; cdr3_nt: TGTGCCAGCAAGTTGGGGGACGAGCAGTACTTC
d_call: -; v_call: TRBV30; clone_size: -; j_call: TRBJ1-2; cdr3_aa: CARLGVHGYTF; cdr3_nt: TGTGCCCGGTTGGGGGTCCATGGCTACACCTTC
d_call: -; v_call: TRBV18; clone_size: -; j_call: TRBJ2-1; cdr3_aa: CASSPYPAPGTAYNEQFF; cdr3_nt: TGTGCCAGCTCACCTTACCCAGCTCCGGGGACGGCCTACAATGAGCAGTTCTTC
d_call: -; v_call: TRBV5-5; clone_size: -; j_call: TRBJ2-7; cdr3_aa: CASSLYVGTYEQYF; cdr3_nt: TGTGCCAGCAGCTTGTATGTGGGAACCTACGAGCAGTACTTC
d_call: -; v_call: TRBV29-1; clone_size: -; j_call: TRBJ2-1; cdr3_aa: CSVLLIRGVGEQFF; cdr3_nt: TGCAGCGTTCTTCTAATTCGAGGGGTCGGTGAGCAGTTCTTC
d_call: -; v_call: TRBV30; clone_size: -; j_call: TRBJ2-7; cdr3_aa: CAWSVLHRSYEQYF; cdr3_nt: TGTGCCTGGAGTGTTCTTCATAGATCCTACGAGCAGTACTTC
d_call: -; v_call: TRBV29-1; clone_size: -; j_call: TRBJ2-5; cdr3_aa: CSAENSSMIPANQRRETQYF; cdr3_nt: TGCAGCGCCGAGAATTCTTCAATGATACCAGCGAACCAGAGGCGAGAGACCCAGTACTTC